This T cell receptor (beta chain) was recorded in a study of CD8 T cells in Susac syndrome. RNA totalling roughly 0.5 to 1 ug underwent reverse transcription with random hexamers. The authors amplified TCR beta CDR3 across 54 Vbeta and 13 Jbeta using immunoSEQ multiplex PCR. TCRdb passed the immunoSEQ multiplex PCR reads through MiXCR, listing each CDR3 protein once. Counted here are 100,000 to 150,000 distinct CDR3 sequences, 90% to 95% occurring once; the ten biggest clones make up more than 0.09%. The V gene's germline CDR1 is MNHEY and CDR2 SMNVEV (reference sequence). There are 15 residues in the CDR3. The germline V and J ends were trimmed by 4 bases and 3 bases, with 15 bases remaining between them. The CD8+ and CD4+ T cells were negatively isolated, with the TEMRA cells enriched by FACS.

This chain connects TRBV27 to TRBJ1-2, with TRBD1 as a possible D gene (5 bases). Source material: CD4+ T cells from PBMCs. The sequence was collected from a human donor in good health. The chain's CDR3 is CASSSGLVGHYGYTF. CDR3 sequence (DNA): TGTGCCAGCAGTTCGGGGCTCGTGGGGCACTATGGCTACACCTTC.